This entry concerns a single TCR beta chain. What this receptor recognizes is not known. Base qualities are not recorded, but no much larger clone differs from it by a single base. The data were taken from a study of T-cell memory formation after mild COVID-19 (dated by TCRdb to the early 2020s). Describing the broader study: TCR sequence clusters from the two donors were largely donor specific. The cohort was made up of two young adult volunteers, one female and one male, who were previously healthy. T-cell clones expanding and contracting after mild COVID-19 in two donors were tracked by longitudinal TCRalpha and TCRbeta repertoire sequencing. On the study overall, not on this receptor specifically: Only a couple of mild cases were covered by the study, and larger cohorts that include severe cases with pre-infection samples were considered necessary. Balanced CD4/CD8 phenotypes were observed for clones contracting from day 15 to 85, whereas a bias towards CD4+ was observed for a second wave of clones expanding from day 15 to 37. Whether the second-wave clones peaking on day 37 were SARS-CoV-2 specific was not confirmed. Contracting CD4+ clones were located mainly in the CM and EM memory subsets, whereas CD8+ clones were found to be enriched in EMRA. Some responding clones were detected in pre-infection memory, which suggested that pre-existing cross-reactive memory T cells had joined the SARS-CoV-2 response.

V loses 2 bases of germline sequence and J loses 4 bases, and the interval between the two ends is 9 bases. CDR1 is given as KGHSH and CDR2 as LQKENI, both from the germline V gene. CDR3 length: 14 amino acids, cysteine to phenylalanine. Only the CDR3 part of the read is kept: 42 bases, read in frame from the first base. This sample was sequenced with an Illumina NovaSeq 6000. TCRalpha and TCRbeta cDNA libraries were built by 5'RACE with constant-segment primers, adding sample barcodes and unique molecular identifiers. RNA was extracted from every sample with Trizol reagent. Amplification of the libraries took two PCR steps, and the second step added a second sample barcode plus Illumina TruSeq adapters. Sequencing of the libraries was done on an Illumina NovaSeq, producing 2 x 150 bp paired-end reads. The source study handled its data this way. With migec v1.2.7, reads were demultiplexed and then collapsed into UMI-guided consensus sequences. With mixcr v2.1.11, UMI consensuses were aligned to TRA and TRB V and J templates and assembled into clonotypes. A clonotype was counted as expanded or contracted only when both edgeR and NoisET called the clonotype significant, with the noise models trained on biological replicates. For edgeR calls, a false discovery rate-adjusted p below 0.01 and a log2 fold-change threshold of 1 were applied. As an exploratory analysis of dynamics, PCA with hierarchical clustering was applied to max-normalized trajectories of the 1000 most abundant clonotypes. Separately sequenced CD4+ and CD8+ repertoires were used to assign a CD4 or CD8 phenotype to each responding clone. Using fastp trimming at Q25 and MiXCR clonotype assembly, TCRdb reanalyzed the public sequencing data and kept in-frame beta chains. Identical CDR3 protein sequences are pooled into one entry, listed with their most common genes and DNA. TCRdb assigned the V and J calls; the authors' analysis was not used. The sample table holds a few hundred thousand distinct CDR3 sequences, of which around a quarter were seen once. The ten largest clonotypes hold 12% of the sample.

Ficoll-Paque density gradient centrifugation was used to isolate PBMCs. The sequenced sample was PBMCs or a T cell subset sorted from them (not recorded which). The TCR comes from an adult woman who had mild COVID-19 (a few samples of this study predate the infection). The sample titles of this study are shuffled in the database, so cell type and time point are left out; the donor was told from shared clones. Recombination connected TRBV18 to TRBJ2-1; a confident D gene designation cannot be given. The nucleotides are TGTGCCAGCTCACCAGGGGTCCCTTACAATGAGCAGTTCTTC. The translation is CASSPGVPYNEQFF.